These 25 T cell receptor beta chains were all obtained from the same sample, sequenced in a study of identical twins. TCRdb re-called the 5' RACE reads through MiXCR, storing one row per CDR3 protein. Seen here are some 660,000 distinct CDR3 sequences, 8.6% observed once, and the top ten hold around 0.95%. Another study also made use of these data, one on yellow fever vaccine responses in identical twins.

Material: PBMCs. The receptors stem from a woman between 18 and 29 years old in good health.

This clonotype turned up a few times. The CDR3 bases are TGTGCCAGCAGCTTAGTCCCATCTGACGGAGGTGAAAAACTGTTTTTT. As protein: CASSLVPSDGGEKLFF. This rearrangement joins TRBV7-9 to TRBJ1-4; D gene ambiguous. This CDR3 has 16 residues. In germline, CDR1 is SEHNR, CDR2 FQNEAQ (reference sequence). V dropped 1 base and J dropped 7 bases, with 16 bases sitting between them.

This clonotype was recorded a few times. The chain employs TRBV6-2 or TRBV6-3 and TRBJ1-1; 8 bases are shared with TRBD1. The trim removed 2 bases at V and 5 bases at J, leaving 7 bases unmatched. The CDR3 contains 15 residues. In germline, CDR1 is MNHEY, CDR2 SVGEGT. CDR3 sequence (DNA): TGTGCCAGCAGTTACGACAGGGGTTTTTCAACTGAAGCTTTCTTT. Protein sequence: CASSYDRGFSTEAFF.

The V call is TRBV7-2, the J call TRBJ2-1; TRBD2 might be the D (6 bases). CDR1 SGHTA and CDR2 FQGNSA come from the germline V gene. The CDR3 contains 16 residues. V was trimmed by 2 bases and J by 4 bases, leaving 15 bases between them. CDR3 residues: CASSLNPGAGYNEQFF. CDR3 nucleotide sequence: TGTGCCAGCAGCTTAAATCCGGGAGCGGGTTACAATGAGCAGTTCTTC.

This sequence joins TRBV11-2 and TRBJ2-4, with 10 bases aligning to TRBD2. Trimming removed 2 bases from V and 8 bases from J; junction bases left unmatched: 9. Germline assignment: CDR1 SGHAT and CDR2 FQNNGV. CDR3 size: 16 residues. The CDR3 nucleotides read TGTGCCAGCAGCTTACAGTTTAGCGGGGGGTTGGACATTCAGTACTTC. Translation gives CASSLQFSGGLDIQYF. Full variable domain (rest looked up from reference TRBV11-2 and TRBJ2-4): EAGVAQSPRYKIIEKRQSVAFWCNPISGHATLYWYQQILGQGPKLLIQFQNNGVVDDSQLPKDRFSAERLKGVDSTLKIQPAKLEDSAVYLCASSLQFSGGLDIQYFGAGTRLSVL.

This clonotype showed up just a few times. The CDR3 DNA is TGTGCCAGCAGTTACGGTGTTGCCGGAGGAACAACCTACGAGCAGTACTTC. Protein product: CASSYGVAGGTTYEQYF. The V call is TRBV6-5, the J call TRBJ2-7; D might be TRBD2 (5 bases). The CDR3 is 17 amino acids. V was trimmed by 2 bases and J by 2 bases, leaving 19 bases between them. Germline V gene lookup returns CDR1 MNHEY and CDR2 SVGAGI.

This clonotype showed up just a few times. This chain uses TRBV28 with TRBJ2-6; D is undetermined. V gave up 2 bases and J gave up 1 base, with 18 bases separating them. Germline V gene data show CDR1 as MDHEN and CDR2 as SYDVKM. The CDR3 has 19 residues. Written as DNA, the CDR3 is TGTGCCAGCAGTTTACTGGGCTCTAATCCCCTTTCTGGGGCCAACGTCCTGACTTTC. Residues: CASSLLGSNPLSGANVLTF.

The rearrangement links TRBV29-1 to TRBJ2-4; D might be TRBD1 or TRBD2, each matching 5 bases. CDR3 length equals 13 residues. Per germline, CDR1 SQVTM and CDR2 ANQGSEA. V was cut by 6 bases and J by 9 bases, with 18 bases left in between. The chain's CDR3 is CSVPGTGSSIQYF. The CDR3 coding sequence is TGCAGCGTCCCCGGGACGGGGAGTAGCATTCAGTACTTC.

A few counts support this clonotype. The rearrangement joins TRBV7-3 to TRBJ2-3; D possibly corresponds to TRBD1 (6 bases). The CDR3 contains 14 residues. Trimming pared 5 bases from V and 2 bases from J, leaving 11 bases between. Germline lookup yields CDR1 SGHTA and CDR2 FQGTGA. For the CDR3, the DNA is TGTGCCAGCAGCCGGGGACACTTCACAGATACGCAGTATTTT. Encoded protein: CASSRGHFTDTQYF. The variable domain in full, with the rest retrieved from reference TRBV7-3 and TRBJ2-3, is GAGVSQTPSNKVTEKGKYVELRCDPISGHTALYWYRQSLGQGPEFLIYFQGTGAADDSGLPNDRFFAVRPEGSVSTLKIQRTERGDSAVYLCASSRGHFTDTQYFGPGTRLTVL.

This clonotype was seen ten or more times. This chain connects TRBV11-2 to TRBJ2-7; 9 bases match TRBD2. The CDR3 extends over 15 amino acids. Germline V gives CDR1 SGHAT, CDR2 FQNNGV. With 4 bases clipped from V and 0 bases from J, the junction kept 4 bases outside the gene matches. As DNA, the CDR3 is TGTGCCAGCAGCTCTCAAGCGGGGGGCTCCTACGAGCAGTACTTC. It encodes CASSSQAGGSYEQYF.

The genes are TRBV12-3 or TRBV12-4 and TRBJ1-1; 7 bases map to TRBD1. The CDR3 contains 15 residues. With V trimmed by 7 bases and J by 1 base, 9 bases remained unmatched. The CDR3 sequence is CASNPPGQQNTEAFF. In DNA form, the CDR3 reads TGTGCCAGCAATCCCCCGGGACAGCAGAACACTGAAGCTTTCTTT.

This clonotype was counted only a few times. J is TRBJ2-1 and V is TRBV6-2 or TRBV6-3; D is unclear. The V end was cut by 3 bases, the J end by 3 bases, with 30 bases between. The CDR3 runs to 21 residues. In germline, CDR1 is MNHEY, CDR2 SVGEGT. CDR3 bases: TGTGCCAGCAGTTATCCCCTACCTCCGCAACGAGACTTGCACAACTACAATGAGCAGTTCTTC. Translated, it gives CASSYPLPPQRDLHNYNEQFF.

This clonotype was recorded a few times. The V and J genes are TRBV29-1 and TRBJ2-1; 7 bases map to TRBD2. CDR1 and CDR2 from the germline V gene are SQVTM and ANQGSEA. The CDR3 extends over 10 amino acids. Trimming cost V 6 bases and J 15 bases; bases outside gene matches: 8. Here the CDR3 reads CSVSEWGGFF. CDR3 coding DNA: TGCAGCGTCTCCGAGTGGGGGGGGTTCTTC.

A remark on this clonotype: A much larger clone is a single base away; this may be a read error. The chain carries TRBV11-2 and TRBJ2-7, with TRBD1 matching over 7 bases. The V gene's germline CDR1 is SGHAT and CDR2 FQNNGV. This CDR3 has 12 residues. Unmatched junction bases numbered 3, after V lost 7 bases and J lost 3 bases. In DNA, the CDR3 is TGTGCCAGCAACCGACAGGGCTACGAGCAGTACTTC. Its protein is CASNRQGYEQYF.

The V and J genes are TRBV2 and TRBJ2-1; D is undetermined. CDR1 and CDR2 (germline): SNHLY, FYNNEI. The V end was cut by 2 bases, the J end by 11 bases, with 10 bases between. CDR3 length equals 12 residues. This CDR3 is CASSELDKKQFF. In DNA form, the CDR3 reads TGTGCCAGCAGTGAATTAGACAAAAAGCAGTTCTTC. Variable domain in full (rest from reference TRBV2 and TRBJ2-1): EPEVTQTPSHQVTQMGQEVILRCVPISNHLYFYWYRQILGQKVEFLVSFYNNEISEKSEIFDDQFSVERPDGSNFTLKIRSTKLEDSAMYFCASSELDKKQFFGPGTRLTVL.

This clonotype occurred a few times. This rearrangement joins TRBV4-3 to TRBJ2-7, with D possibly matching TRBD2 (6 bases). V was pared by 0 bases and J by 3 bases, with 15 bases between. In germline, CDR1 is LGHNA, CDR2 YSLEER. CDR3 size: 16 residues. This CDR3 is CASSQDRISGNYEQYF. CDR3 nucleotides: TGCGCCAGCAGCCAAGATCGGATTAGCGGAAACTACGAGCAGTACTTC.

This clonotype was picked up many times. This chain joins TRBV29-1 and TRBJ2-7; 7 bases match TRBD2. The trim removed 6 bases at V and 3 bases at J, leaving 2 bases unmatched. The CDR3 runs to 11 residues. Germline CDR1 reads SQVTM; CDR2 reads ANQGSEA. This CDR3 reads CSVRDYYEQYF. In DNA form, the CDR3 reads TGCAGCGTGCGGGACTACTACGAGCAGTACTTC.

Concerning this clonotype itself: Since a much larger clone is just one base distant, this may be a read error. The rearrangement uses TRBV4-2 and TRBJ2-7; the D call may be TRBD1 or TRBD2 (5 bases each). V was cut by 1 base and J by 5 bases, with 18 bases left in between. Germline V gene data show CDR1 as LGHNA and CDR2 as YNFKEQ. The CDR3 totals 16 residues. The CDR3 protein is CASSQGSSGRADEQYF. The CDR3 coding sequence is TGTGCCAGCAGCCAAGGTAGTTCAGGGAGAGCGGACGAGCAGTACTTC.

This clonotype was picked up many times. The V call is TRBV5-1, the J call TRBJ1-1, with D maybe TRBD1 (5 bases). The CDR3 spans 13 residues. The V end was cut by 8 bases, the J end by 6 bases, with 17 bases between. Germline CDR1 is SGHRS and CDR2 is YFSETQ. The CDR3 nucleotides are TGCGCCAGTAGTATGGTAGGGGCCGCTGAAGCTTTCTTT. It translates to CASSMVGAAEAFF. The variable domain in full, with the rest retrieved from reference TRBV5-1 and TRBJ1-1, is KAGVTQTPRYLIKTRGQQVTLSCSPISGHRSVSWYQQTPGQGLQFLFEYFSETQRNKGNFPGRFSGRQFSNSRSEMNVSTLELGDSALYLCASSMVGAAEAFFGQGTRLTVV.

This clonotype has only a few counts. V gene TRBV7-2 combines with J gene TRBJ1-6; D unresolved. Germline loops: CDR1 SGHTA, CDR2 FQGNSA. The CDR3 extends over 16 amino acids. V lost 2 bases to trimming and J lost 0 bases, with 8 bases between them. This chain's CDR3 is CASSLLWSSYNSPLHF. The CDR3, as DNA: TGTGCCAGCAGCTTACTTTGGAGCTCCTATAATTCACCCCTCCACTTT.

This clonotype was picked up a small number of times. The rearrangement uses TRBV7-8 and TRBJ2-1, with a tentative D call TRBD2 (5 bases). Germline CDR1 is SGHVS and CDR2 is FQNEAQ. This CDR3 comprises 15 residues. With 10 bases removed from V and 0 bases from J, the gap between germline ends came to 16 bases. CDR3 sequence (DNA): TGTGCCATCAGAACCATAGGGAGCTCCTACAATGAGCAGTTCTTC. Translating it yields CAIRTIGSSYNEQFF.

This clonotype came up a few times. The gene calls are TRBV7-8 and TRBJ1-5; TRBD1 is a possible D gene (5 bases). The CDR3 contains 14 residues. Germline CDR1 is SGHVS and CDR2 is FQNEAQ. V lost 1 base and J lost 6, with 10 bases in between. The chain's CDR3 is CASSLGGWGQPQHF. The CDR3 bases are TGTGCCAGCAGCTTAGGGGGGTGGGGTCAGCCCCAGCATTTT.

The CDR3 here is CASRLGAGGPRNEQFF. The CDR3 DNA follows: TGTGCCAGCCGCCTTGGAGCGGGGGGCCCAAGGAATGAGCAGTTCTTC. V and J are TRBV7-3 and TRBJ2-1; 9 bases fit TRBD2. Germline V lookup: CDR1 SGHTA, CDR2 FQGTGA. This CDR3 spans 16 amino acids. J lost 7 bases, V lost 8 bases, and 15 bases had no gene match.

The chain has TRBV20-1 and TRBJ2-1; D remains ambiguous. V dropped 0 bases and J dropped 3 bases, with 6 bases sitting between them. Germline loops: CDR1 DFQATT, CDR2 SNEGSKA (reference sequence). This CDR3 region has 13 residues. CDR3 bases: TGCAGTGCTAGAGAGGGCGGCTACAATGAGCAGTTCTTC. Amino acid sequence: CSAREGGYNEQFF.

The rearrangement links TRBV5-4 to TRBJ2-3; tentatively, D is TRBD1 or TRBD2 (6 bases each). V lost 1 base to trimming and J lost 0 bases, with 21 bases between them. This CDR3 contains 19 residues. Germline CDR1 is SGHNT and CDR2 is YYREEE (reference sequence). For the CDR3, the DNA is TGTGCCAGCAGCTTGAGCCGAGAGAGGGGGGCGAGGAGCACAGATACGCAGTATTTT. It is translated as CASSLSRERGARSTDTQYF.

The chain combines TRBV7-8 with TRBJ2-7; unclear D gene. There are 15 residues in the CDR3. V lost 2 bases to trimming and J lost 6 bases, with 17 bases between them. Germline CDR1 SGHVS, CDR2 FQNEAQ. CDR3: CASSLQGTRNGEQYF. CDR3 bases: TGTGCCAGCAGCTTACAAGGTACCAGAAACGGCGAGCAGTACTTC.